Listed here are 22 T cell receptor beta chains from one sample, sequenced in a study of shared T cell receptors in the human thymus. The table came from immunoSEQ multiplex PCR; TCRdb's copy has only in-frame clones and leaves some out. The table lists 600,000 to 900,000 clones, around 85% of them singletons. The data were also submitted as part of a second study, on human thymus T cells.

The specimen sequenced was thymocytes. The origin of the receptors is a girl less than two years old with a congenital heart defect.

The CDR3 here is CASSQTGDETQYF. In DNA form, the CDR3 reads TGTGCCAGCTCACAAACAGGGGACGAGACCCAGTACTTC. V is TRBV18 and J is TRBJ2-5, with TRBD1 identical over 7 bases. The CDR3 spans 13 residues. J gave up 5 bases and V 4 bases, and 4 bases lay outside the gene matches. The V gene's germline CDR1 is KGHSH and CDR2 LQKENI. Full variable domain (rest looked up from reference TRBV18 and TRBJ2-5): NAGVMQNPRHLVRRRGQEARLRCSPMKGHSHVYWYRQLPEEGLKFMVYLQKENIIDESGMPKERFSAEFPKEGPSILRIQQVVRGDSAAYFCASSQTGDETQYFGPGTRLLVL.

To note about this clone: The sample carries other DNA sequences with the same CDR3. The rearrangement links TRBV5-4 to TRBJ2-3, with 13 bases identical to TRBD2. This CDR3 contains 16 residues. Germline V gene lookup returns CDR1 SGHNT and CDR2 YYREEE (reference sequence). The ends lost 2 bases at V and 2 bases at J; junction bases unmatched: 2. The DNA for the CDR3 is TGTGCCAGCAGCTTAGGACTAGCGGGGGTCACAGATACGCAGTATTTT. This sequence encodes CASSLGLAGVTDTQYF.

The chain carries TRBV10-1 and TRBJ1-2, with 8 nucleotides matching TRBD1. V lost 3 bases and J lost 4; bases outside the gene matches: 1. This CDR3 is 13 amino acids long. CDR1 is WNHNN, CDR2 SYGVQD, per germline (reference sequence). The CDR3 loop is CASSDGQGYGYTF. The CDR3 nucleotides read TGCGCCAGCAGTGATGGACAGGGCTATGGCTACACCTTC.

This clone was counted once. The V gene is TRBV5-1, the J gene TRBJ2-7, with 8 bases that match TRBD1. CDR1 is SGHRS, CDR2 YFSETQ, per germline. V was clipped by 3 bases and J by 1 base; unmatched bases: 6. The CDR3 runs to 15 residues. This CDR3 is CASSWATGGSYEQYF. The CDR3 DNA is TGCGCCAGCAGCTGGGCTACAGGGGGTTCCTACGAGCAGTACTTC. Using reference TRBV5-1 and TRBJ2-7 for the parts outside the CDR3, the full variable domain is KAGVTQTPRYLIKTRGQQVTLSCSPISGHRSVSWYQQTPGQGLQFLFEYFSETQRNKGNFPGRFSGRQFSNSRSEMNVSTLELGDSALYLCASSWATGGSYEQYFGPGTRLTVT.

This clone has a handful of counts. V and J are TRBV28 and TRBJ2-5; no definite D call. The germline V gene encodes CDR1 MDHEN and CDR2 SYDVKM. V gave up 6 bases and J gave up 5 bases, with 13 bases separating them. CDR3 length: 13 amino acids. The CDR3 loop is CASRHVPQETQYF. The CDR3 DNA reads as TGTGCCAGCAGACACGTCCCCCAGGAGACCCAGTACTTC.

As regards this clone: The identical CDR3 is also encoded by other nucleotide sequences in the sample. V and J are TRBV29-1 and TRBJ2-7, with D maybe TRBD2 (6 bases). The germline V gene encodes CDR1 SQVTM and CDR2 ANQGSEA. The CDR3 has 10 residues. V lost 5 bases, J lost 9 bases, and 11 bases lay in between. CDR3 nucleotide sequence: TGCAGCGTTTGGCAGGGAGGGCAGTACTTC. Its protein is CSVWQGGQYF.

V is TRBV18 and J is TRBJ2-7; D is ambiguous. The CDR3 spans 13 residues. CDR1 is KGHSH and CDR2 is LQKENI in the germline V gene. The V end lost 3 bases, the J end lost 2 bases, and 8 bases lay between the germline ends. The CDR3 reads CASSPRQAYEQYF. DNA for the CDR3: TGTGCCAGCTCACCGCGACAAGCCTACGAGCAGTACTTC.

This chain joins TRBV5-1 and TRBJ2-4, with D perhaps TRBD1 (6 bases). CDR3 size: 20 residues. Trimming took off 0 bases at V and 0 bases at J, with 22 bases between the two ends. CDR1 and CDR2 from the germline V gene are SGHRS and YFSETQ. The CDR3 DNA sequence: TGCGCCAGCAGCTTGGGGGATGGAGGACAGTTCGAGCTAGCCAAAAACATTCAGTACTTC. Protein product: CASSLGDGGQFELAKNIQYF.

The chain employs TRBV12-5 and TRBJ1-4; no firm D call. V lost 0 bases and J 0 bases, leaving 11 bases between the germline ends. The CDR3 runs 17 residues. CDR1 is LGHNT, CDR2 FRNRAP, per germline. CDR3 in DNA: TGTGCTAGTGGTTTGGTCCAAAACTATGCAACTAATGAAAAACTGTTTTTT. Translated: CASGLVQNYATNEKLFF. Together with reference TRBV12-5 and TRBJ1-4, the CDR3 gives the full variable domain: DARVTQTPRHKVTEMGQEVTMRCQPILGHNTVFWYRQTMMQGLELLAYFRNRAPLDDSGMPKDRFSAEMPDATLATLKIQPSEPRDSAVYFCASGLVQNYATNEKLFFGSGTQLSVL.

The CDR3 is CASSARQEMFGEKLFF. The CDR3 DNA sequence: TGTGCCAGTAGTGCTAGACAGGAAATGTTTGGTGAAAAACTGTTTTTT. The chain carries TRBV19 and TRBJ1-4, with D possibly TRBD1 on 6 matching bases. V was pared by 5 bases and J by 7 bases, with 20 bases between. The CDR3 is 16 residues long. The germline V gene has CDR1 LNHDA and CDR2 SQIVND (reference sequence).

The V call is TRBV2, the J call TRBJ2-5; 11 bases line up with TRBD2. The length of the CDR3 is 18 residues. From germline, CDR1 is SNHLY and CDR2 FYNNEI. J gave up 5 bases and V 5 bases, and 16 bases lay outside the gene matches. CDR3 region: CASSQTASGTSGIETQYF. CDR3 DNA: TGTGCCAGCAGTCAAACCGCCTCCGGGACTAGCGGCATCGAGACCCAGTACTTC.

The chain recombines TRBV9 with TRBJ2-4, with a weak D call TRBD2 (7 bases). The CDR3 covers 12 residues. With 7 bases removed from V and 6 bases from J, the gap between germline ends came to 11 bases. CDR1 SGDLS and CDR2 YYNGEE come from the germline V gene. CDR3 loop: CASGGAGNIQYF. The CDR3 DNA sequence: TGTGCCAGCGGGGGGGCGGGAAACATTCAGTACTTC.

The chain links TRBV6-1 to TRBJ1-6, with a weak D call TRBD1 (6 bases). Germline CDR1 and CDR2: MNHNS and SASEGT. This CDR3 is 12 amino acids long. Trimming stripped 4 bases from V and 14 bases from J, with 12 bases between. CDR3 sequence: CASSGQAGTLHF. In DNA form, the CDR3 reads TGTGCCAGCAGTGGACAGGCGGGCACCCTCCACTTT.

The chain combines TRBV4-1 with TRBJ1-1, with D maybe TRBD1 (6 bases). In germline, CDR1 is MGHRA, CDR2 YSYEKL. The CDR3 sequence is 15 residues long. V lost 0 bases and J lost 3, with 11 bases in between. The CDR3, as DNA: TGCGCCAGCAGCCAAGAATTTTCAGGGGACACTGAAGCTTTCTTT. Translation: CASSQEFSGDTEAFF.

This chain connects TRBV28 to TRBJ2-3; D not certain. The V and J ends lost 5 bases and 12 bases respectively, with 21 bases between them. Germline V gives CDR1 MDHEN, CDR2 SYDVKM. The CDR3 is made up of 14 amino acids. The DNA for the CDR3 is TGTGCCAGCAGTCGCTACGACGTGGGCTGGAAACAGTATTTT. Protein: CASSRYDVGWKQYF.

The chain is built from TRBV27 and TRBJ2-7; 9 bases are shared with TRBD1. Germline loops: CDR1 MNHEY, CDR2 SMNVEV (reference sequence). This CDR3 has 16 amino acids. V shed 0 bases and J 6 bases; nucleotides not matched to a gene: 9. In DNA form, the CDR3 reads TGTGCCAGCAGTTTATCGCAGGGGACAGGGAGTTCCGAGCAGTACTTC. It codes for CASSLSQGTGSSEQYF.

J is TRBJ1-1 and V is TRBV28, with a tentative D call TRBD1 (6 bases). The V and J ends lost 6 bases and 1 base respectively, with 21 bases between them. Germline V CDR1 and CDR2: MDHEN, SYDVKM. The CDR3 is 17 amino acids. CDR3 amino acids: CASSRPEGTGTNTEAFF. The DNA for the CDR3 is TGTGCCAGCAGCCGGCCTGAGGGAACAGGGACGAACACTGAAGCTTTCTTT.

V and J are TRBV2 and TRBJ2-7; D might be TRBD2 (7 bases). This CDR3 region has 12 residues. The germline V and J ends were trimmed by 6 bases and 7 bases, with 13 bases remaining between them. Germline CDR1 and CDR2: SNHLY and FYNNEI. As DNA, the CDR3 is TGTGCCAGCAGAGGGGGGGCTGGAGAGCAGTACTTC. Its translation: CASRGGAGEQYF.

This sequence joins TRBV15 and TRBJ1-5; 9 bases map to TRBD1. The CDR3 sequence is 18 residues long. Germline V gene sequence: CDR1 LNHNV, CDR2 YYDKDF (reference sequence). Germline trimming cut 3 bases from V and 9 bases from J; bases unmatched to any gene: 18. The CDR3 bases are TGTGCCACCAGCAGTGTTCCGGGACAGGGCCGATCCCGGGCGCCCCAGCATTTT. Protein sequence: CATSSVPGQGRSRAPQHF.

The rearrangement links TRBV5-1 to TRBJ1-2; D is possibly TRBD1 (5 bases). The CDR3 extends over 15 amino acids. Germline V gene lookup returns CDR1 SGHRS and CDR2 YFSETQ. The ends were cut back, 2 bases at V and 2 bases at J, with 13 bases in the middle. This chain's CDR3 is CASSLGAPGNYGYTF. In DNA form, the CDR3 reads TGCGCCAGCAGCTTAGGGGCGCCAGGGAACTATGGCTACACCTTC. Full variable domain (rest looked up from reference TRBV5-1 and TRBJ1-2): KAGVTQTPRYLIKTRGQQVTLSCSPISGHRSVSWYQQTPGQGLQFLFEYFSETQRNKGNFPGRFSGRQFSNSRSEMNVSTLELGDSALYLCASSLGAPGNYGYTFGSGTRLTVV.

The J gene is TRBJ1-4, the V gene TRBV6-6; the match to TRBD1 covers 8 bases. The CDR3 totals 16 residues. V lost 6 bases and J lost 0; bases outside the gene matches: 6. Germline-derived CDR1 and CDR2 are MNHNY and SVGAGI (reference sequence). Here the CDR3 reads CASRWDRSATNEKLFF. In nucleotides, the CDR3 is TGTGCCAGCAGATGGGACAGGAGCGCAACTAATGAAAAACTGTTTTTT.

The genes are TRBV6-5 and TRBJ1-2; the D is unclear. The CDR3 consists of 14 residues. Germline V gives CDR1 MNHEY, CDR2 SVGAGI. The V and J ends lost 6 bases and 0 bases respectively, with 11 bases between them. CDR3 nucleotides: TGTGCCAGCAGAAAACCGTACACTAACTATGGCTACACCTTC. Protein: CASRKPYTNYGYTF.